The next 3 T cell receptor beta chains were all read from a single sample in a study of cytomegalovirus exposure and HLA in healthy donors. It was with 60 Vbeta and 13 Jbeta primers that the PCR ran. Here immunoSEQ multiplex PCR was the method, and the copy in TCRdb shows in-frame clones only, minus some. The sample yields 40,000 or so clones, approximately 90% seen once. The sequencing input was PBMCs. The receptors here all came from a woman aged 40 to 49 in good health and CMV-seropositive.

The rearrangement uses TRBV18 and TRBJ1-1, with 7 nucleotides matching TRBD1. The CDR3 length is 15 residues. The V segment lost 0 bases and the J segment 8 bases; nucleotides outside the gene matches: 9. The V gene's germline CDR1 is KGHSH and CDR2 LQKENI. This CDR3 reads CASSPPGGTGAEAFF. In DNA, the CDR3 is TGTGCCAGCTCACCACCTGGGGGAACAGGGGCAGAAGCTTTCTTT.

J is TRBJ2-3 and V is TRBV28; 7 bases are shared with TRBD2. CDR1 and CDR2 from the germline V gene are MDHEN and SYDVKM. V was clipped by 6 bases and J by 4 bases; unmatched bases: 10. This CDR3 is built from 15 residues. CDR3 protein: CASSSSAGAPDTQYF. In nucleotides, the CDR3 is TGTGCCAGCAGCTCGTCGGCGGGAGCTCCAGATACGCAGTATTTT.

The CDR3 region has the DNA TGTGCCAGCAGCTTGGGGCCCAGTTATGGGGGGGGAGAGACCCAGTACTTC. It yields the protein CASSLGPSYGGGETQYF. The chain carries TRBV5-5 and TRBJ2-5, with 7 bases matching TRBD2. Germline loops: CDR1 SGHKS, CDR2 YYEKEE (reference sequence). The CDR3 is 17 residues long. J was trimmed by 4 bases and V by 0 bases; bases with no gene match: 12.